The 15 T cell receptor beta chains presented below share a single source sample, sequenced in a study of post-analysis software for immune sequencing data. Study conclusions and caveats: TRBV5-6, TRBV5-1 and TRBV20-1 were among several TRBV segments more frequent in patients than controls.

TCR beta libraries were prepared from cDNA with unique molecular identifiers. One entry per CDR3 protein, called by TCRdb with MiXCR from the PCR reads. The table lists about 540,000 distinct CDR3 sequences, approximately 34% of them singletons, with around 6% in the top ten. These receptors lack a known antigen. Sequencing was carried out using blood. Receptors were obtained from a girl aged 2 to 17 with multiple sclerosis.

The chain's CDR3 is CATSWGGASEQFF. The CDR3 DNA follows: TGTGCCACCAGCTGGGGCGGGGCTAGTGAGCAGTTCTTC. The rearrangement links TRBV15 to TRBJ2-1, with a possible D match to TRBD2 (6 bases). The ends were cut back, 5 bases at V and 9 bases at J, with 14 bases in the middle. Germline CDR1 reads LNHNV; CDR2 reads YYDKDF (reference sequence). The CDR3 loop spans 13 amino acids.

The J gene is TRBJ1-1, the V gene TRBV20-1; D remains ambiguous. Trimming removed 2 bases from V and 5 bases from J, with 6 bases in between. Germline CDR1 DFQATT, CDR2 SNEGSKA (reference sequence). The CDR3 is made up of 11 amino acids. CDR3 nucleotide sequence: TGCAGTGCTAGATCTACGACTGAAGCTTTCTTT. Translated, it gives CSARSTTEAFF.

This clonotype has a handful of counts. This rearrangement joins TRBV12-3 or TRBV12-4 to TRBJ1-5; D call uncertain. This CDR3 region has 9 residues. The V end lost 7 bases, the J end lost 7 bases, and 2 bases lay between the germline ends. CDR3 nucleotides: TGTGCCAGCACCCAGCCCCAGCATTTT. Its translation: CASTQPQHF.

The genes are TRBV4-2 and TRBJ1-4, with 9 bases aligning to TRBD1. The CDR3 length is 18 residues. Looked up from germline, CDR1 is LGHNA and CDR2 is YNFKEQ. The ends lost 3 bases at V and 0 bases at J; junction bases unmatched: 8. The CDR3 coding sequence is TGTGCCAGCAGCCAGTACAGGGGGCATCTAACAACTAATGAAAAACTGTTTTTT. Its translation is CASSQYRGHLTTNEKLFF.

This clonotype was counted only a few times. The chain carries TRBV5-5 and TRBJ1-2, with 9 bases that match TRBD1. The CDR3 is 17 amino acids. Losses at the gene ends were 3 bases for V and 3 bases for J; bases not matched to a gene: 12. Germline V lookup: CDR1 SGHKS, CDR2 YYEKEE (reference sequence). The DNA for the CDR3 is TGTGCCAGCAGCTCAGATCCCGGGACAGGGACTTACTATGGCTACACCTTC. Amino acids: CASSSDPGTGTYYGYTF.

The table lists this clonotype with a few counts. The rearrangement joins TRBV6-6 to TRBJ2-3; no definite D call. The CDR3 covers 13 residues. The germline V gene has CDR1 MNHNY and CDR2 SVGAGI (reference sequence). V was clipped by 5 bases and J by 11 bases, with 17 bases between them. The CDR3: CASSPSLPLGQYF. CDR3 coding DNA: TGTGCCAGCAGTCCCTCCCTCCCCCTCGGGCAGTATTTT.

This clonotype showed up just a few times. V and J are TRBV29-1 and TRBJ1-1; D gene unclear. Germline CDR1 reads SQVTM; CDR2 reads ANQGSEA. This CDR3 contains 14 residues. V was pared by 5 bases and J by 4 bases, with 17 bases between. The CDR3 DNA is TGCAGCGTTCGGGGTGGACGATTAGGCACTGAAGCTTTCTTT. This encodes CSVRGGRLGTEAFF.

This clonotype was observed a few times. The chain is built from TRBV20-1 and TRBJ1-4; D is ambiguous. CDR3 length equals 15 residues. V was clipped by 3 bases and J by 3 bases, with 14 bases between them. Germline CDR1 is DFQATT and CDR2 is SNEGSKA (reference sequence). CDR3 bases: TGCAGTGCTAGTCACCCGAGGACTCCTAATGAAAAACTGTTTTTT. As protein: CSASHPRTPNEKLFF.

The J gene is TRBJ1-1, the V gene TRBV5-4; D not certain. CDR1 and CDR2 from the germline V gene are SGHNT and YYREEE (reference sequence). The CDR3 length is 12 residues. Trimming shortened V by 0 bases and J by 7 bases, and 7 bases separated the two germline ends. The CDR3 DNA reads TGTGCCAGCAGCTTGGGGTCCTATGAAGCTTTCTTT. Translated: CASSLGSYEAFF. The full variable domain, with the rest looked up from reference TRBV5-4 and TRBJ1-1, is ETGVTQSPTHLIKTRGQQVTLRCSSQSGHNTVSWYQQALGQGPQFIFQYYREEENGRGNFPPRFSGLQFPNYSSELNVNALELDDSALYLCASSLGSYEAFFGQGTRLTVV.

In its sample, this clonotype was seen a few times. This chain joins TRBV20-1 and TRBJ2-7; weak D call: TRBD1 (5 bases). The germline V gene has CDR1 DFQATT and CDR2 SNEGSKA (reference sequence). Trimming took off 5 bases at V and 5 bases at J, with 10 bases between the two ends. This CDR3 spans 11 amino acids. CDR3 protein: CSAFDRNEQYF. The DNA for the CDR3 is TGCAGTGCTTTCGACAGAAACGAGCAGTACTTC.

V gene TRBV20-1 combines with J gene TRBJ1-5; 7 bases are a match to TRBD1. Germline trimming cut 4 bases from V and 0 bases from J; bases unmatched to any gene: 9. Germline V gene lookup returns CDR1 DFQATT and CDR2 SNEGSKA (reference sequence). This CDR3 region has 16 residues. The CDR3 DNA sequence: TGCAGTGCTAAGAGGCGGACAGGTGATAGCAATCAGCCCCAGCATTTT. This codes for CSAKRRTGDSNQPQHF.

This clonotype has just a few counts. The rearrangement links TRBV6-1 to TRBJ2-1, with D unclear. In germline, CDR1 is MNHNS, CDR2 SASEGT. There are 16 residues in the CDR3. Deletions cut 1 base from V and 5 bases from J, with 15 bases between. CDR3 in DNA: TGTGCCAGCAGTGAAGTGGTGACCGGGCTCGACAATGAGCAGTTCTTC. Protein sequence: CASSEVVTGLDNEQFF.

The rearrangement uses TRBV7-9 and TRBJ1-2; TRBD1 might be the D (6 bases). Per the germline V gene, CDR1 is SEHNR and CDR2 is FQNEAQ (reference sequence). The CDR3 runs to 15 residues. Trimming shortened V by 5 bases and J by 6 bases, and 19 bases separated the two germline ends. The CDR3 DNA is TGTGCCAGCAGCCACGGACCAATACAGGGAAATGGCTACACCTTC. Its translation: CASSHGPIQGNGYTF.

The rearrangement links TRBV10-1 to TRBJ2-3; no clear D. The germline V gene has CDR1 WNHNN and CDR2 SYGVQD (reference sequence). Trimming took 2 bases from V and 8 from J, leaving 8 bases between them. This CDR3 has 12 residues. The CDR3 spells CASSEGRRTQYF. The DNA for the CDR3 is TGCGCCAGCAGTGAGGGTAGACGTACGCAGTATTTT.

About this clonotype: Given the absence of the conserved phenylalanine or tryptophan at the CDR3 end, a read error is likely. It is unclear where the CDR3 begins or ends on the DNA, so no DNA is shown, and the CDR3 is as TCRdb lists it. The rearrangement links TRBV5-1 to TRBJ2-7. The CDR3 is made up of 12 amino acids, end residues included. Germline V CDR1 and CDR2: SGHRS, YFSETQ. Here the CDR3 reads CASSLEGTSSTS.